Listed below are T cell receptor beta chains from one sample, sequenced in a study of cytomegalovirus exposure and HLA in healthy donors. Produced via immunoSEQ multiplex PCR; TCRdb's table is partial and in-frame only. This sample has roughly 120,000 clones, with approximately 80% found just once. Material for sequencing was PBMCs. The receptors derive from a man aged 45-60 years in good health and CMV-seronegative. The CDR3 runs from the conserved cysteine through the conserved F or W. A D gene is named only where the DNA matches it firmly. A row's size may be missing; if present it is once, few, many or a size class.

clone_size j_call d_call v_call cdr3_nt cdr3_aa
. TRBJ1-1 . TRBV18 TGTGCCAGCTCACCCACACAGCAGAACACTGAAGCTTTCTTT CASSPTQQNTEAFF
. TRBJ1-6 . TRBV7-9 TGTGCCACCATAGGGGGGGGCCATAATTCACCCCTCCACTTT CATIGGGHNSPLHF
few TRBJ1-1 . TRBV10-3 TGTGCCGTGACGCAGGCTATGAACACTGAAGCTTTCTTT CAVTQAMNTEAFF
. TRBJ2-1 TRBD1 TRBV7-9 TGTGCCAGCAGCTCAGGACAGGGCCTCTACAATGAGCAGTTCTTC CASSSGQGLYNEQFF
once TRBJ1-4 TRBD1 TRBV10-3 TGTGCCATCAGTGAATCCGACAGGGCAGCGAGTGAAAAACTGTTTTTT CAISESDRAASEKLFF
once TRBJ2-7 TRBD1 TRBV28 TGTGCCAGCAGCCCGACGACAGGGGGTCCCTACGAGCAGTACTTC CASSPTTGGPYEQYF
. TRBJ2-7 . TRBV9 TGTGCCAGCAGCGCCGGGACTCCCTCCTACGAGCAGTACTTC CASSAGTPSYEQYF
. TRBJ1-4 TRBD1 TRBV30 TGTGCCTGGAGCGGCCTGACAGGGGCGGTTGCAACTAATGAAAAACTGTTTTTT CAWSGLTGAVATNEKLFF
few TRBJ2-7 . TRBV4-1 TGCGCCAGCAGCCAAGATCAGGGTACCTACGAGCAGTACTTC CASSQDQGTYEQYF
few TRBJ1-1 . TRBV19 TGTGCCAGTATGGGAGGGTTAACCATGAACACTGAAGCTTTCTTT CASMGGLTMNTEAFF
. TRBJ1-1 TRBD1 TRBV6-6 TGTGCCAGCAGCAGGAAAGGACAGGGCGTCACTGAAGCTTTCTTT CASSRKGQGVTEAFF
. TRBJ2-3 . TRBV27 TGTGCCAGCAGCTACCAGCGGCGGGTTAGCACAGATACGCAGTATTTT CASSYQRRVSTDTQYF
. TRBJ2-5 TRBD1 TRBV28 TGTGCCAGCACCGTACAGGGGGCAGGGGGAGAGACCCAGTACTTC CASTVQGAGGETQYF
. TRBJ2-7 TRBD1 TRBV28 TGTGCCAGCAGTCCTCCGGGACAGGGGAATTCCTACGAGCAGTACTTC CASSPPGQGNSYEQYF
. TRBJ2-3 TRBD1 TRBV6-1 TGTGCCAGCATCCTGGGACAGGGAGCAGATACGCAGTATTTT CASILGQGADTQYF
. TRBJ1-2 TRBD1 TRBV19 TGTGCCAGTAGTACCGGGACAGCCTATGGCTACACCTTC CASSTGTAYGYTF
once TRBJ2-7 . TRBV7-7 TGTGCCAGCAGCGAAGGACGGGCAGGGATTTACGAGCAGTACTTC CASSEGRAGIYEQYF
. TRBJ2-1 . TRBV27 TGTGCCAGCAGTCTACAGGGATCCTACAATGAGCAGTTCTTC CASSLQGSYNEQFF
. TRBJ1-2 . TRBV9 TGTGCCAGCAGCGTAGGAGGACAGAGTAACTATGGCTACACCTTC CASSVGGQSNYGYTF
. TRBJ2-1 . TRBV5-4 TGTGCCAGCAGCTTGGCGCGGGGTGGCTACAATGAGCAGTTCTTC CASSLARGGYNEQFF
. TRBJ2-2 TRBD1 TRBV7-8 TGTGCCAGCAGCTCGACAGGGGTACAGGGCGGGGAGCTGTTTTTT CASSSTGVQGGELFF
. TRBJ2-7 . TRBV10-2 TGCGCCAGCGGAGAGGGACATCGAACCTACGAGCAGTACTTC CASGEGHRTYEQYF
. TRBJ2-1 . TRBV27 TGTGCCAGCAGTTTAGGCGGATCCTACAATGAGCAGTTCTTC CASSLGGSYNEQFF
few TRBJ2-7 . TRBV28 TGTGCCAGTGGGGCAGGGGCAACGGACGAGCAGTACTTC CASGAGATDEQYF
. TRBJ1-1 TRBD1 TRBV5-1 TGCGCCAGCAGCCCGACCGGGACAGGGGTGGAGAACACTGAAGCTTTCTTT CASSPTGTGVENTEAFF
. TRBJ1-2 TRBD1 TRBV28 TGTGCCAGCAGTTTCCGGGACAGGAACTATGGCTACACCTTC CASSFRDRNYGYTF
once TRBJ2-7 TRBD1 TRBV29-1 TGCAGCGTTGCGAGCCGGGACAGGGGGAACGAGCAGTACTTC CSVASRDRGNEQYF
few TRBJ1-2 . TRBV6-1 TGTGCCAGCAGTGGGCCAGGGGCGGGTGGCTACACCTTC CASSGPGAGGYTF
. TRBJ2-3 TRBD2 TRBV7-2 TGTGCCAGCAGCTTATCCCCGGGACTAGCGGGGGTGGCTGGTACGCAGTATTTT CASSLSPGLAGVAGTQYF
once TRBJ2-7 . TRBV7-2 TGTGCCAGCAGCTCGGCGGGGACGGAGCCACTCTACGAGCAGTACTTC CASSSAGTEPLYEQYF
few TRBJ2-7 . TRBV19 TGTGCCAGTAGTAAGACAGGTCTGAACGAGCAGTACTTC CASSKTGLNEQYF
. TRBJ2-7 . TRBV9 TGTGCCAGCAGCGTAGCTCAGGTGTCCCGCGAGCAGTACTTC CASSVAQVSREQYF
once TRBJ2-1 TRBD2 TRBV13 TGTGCCAGCAGCGCCGGACTAGCGGGGAACAATGAGCAGTTCTTC CASSAGLAGNNEQFF
. TRBJ2-1 . TRBV19 TGTGCCAGTAGTGCCCGACACCAGATCAGTACCCATGAGCAGTTCTTC CASSARHQISTHEQFF
. TRBJ1-4 . TRBV2 TGTGCCAGCAATGGGAGGTCCAATGAAAAACTGTTTTTT CASNGRSNEKLFF
. TRBJ2-1 . TRBV28 TGTGCCAGCAGTGTGGCAGGGTACAATGAGCAGTTCTTC CASSVAGYNEQFF
. TRBJ2-2 . TRBV10-3 TGTGCCATCAGTGATAGGAGGGGCGGTTCGACCGGGGAGCTGTTTTTT CAISDRRGGSTGELFF
once TRBJ2-3 TRBD1 TRBV19 TGTGCCTCCGGGGACAGCCGGGATACGCAGTATTTT CASGDSRDTQYF
. TRBJ1-5 TRBD1 TRBV6-1 TGTGCCAGCAGGGACAGGGGCAATCAGCCCCAGCATTTT CASRDRGNQPQHF
. TRBJ2-1 TRBD2 TRBV9 TGTGCCAGCAGCGTAGCGATTGAAGGGACTAGCCGGATCTTC CASSVAIEGTSRIF
. TRBJ1-6 . TRBV27 TGTGCCACCACAGACAGAAATTCACCCCTCCACTTT CATTDRNSPLHF
once TRBJ2-7 TRBD1 TRBV7-8 TGTGCCAGCAGCTTAATGGGACAGTCCTACGAGCAGTACTTC CASSLMGQSYEQYF
. TRBJ2-7 . TRBV7-3 TGTGCCAGCAGCTTATCTTCCGCAGGGGAGCAGTACTTC CASSLSSAGEQYF
. TRBJ2-6 . TRBV27 TGTGCCAGCAGGGTTCTAGCCTCTGGGGCCAACGTCCTGACTTTC CASRVLASGANVLTF
. TRBJ1-5 TRBD1 TRBV7-8 TGTGCCAGCAGCTTAGAGGACAGGGGTGGCAATCAGCCCCAGCATTTT CASSLEDRGGNQPQHF
. TRBJ2-1 TRBD2 TRBV4-3 TGCGCCAGCAGCCCTCTAGCGGGAGGGGTTGAGCAGTTCTTC CASSPLAGGVEQFF
. TRBJ2-1 TRBD2 TRBV6-4 TGTGCCAGCAGTTATGCTAGCGGGAGAACCAATGAGCAGTTCTTC CASSYASGRTNEQFF
. TRBJ1-3 . TRBV10-3 TGTGCCATCACAAAGAGCTCTGGAAACACCATATATTTT CAITKSSGNTIYF
. TRBJ2-3 TRBD2 TRBV18 TGTGCCAGTAGGACTAGCGGGGCCAACACAGATACGCAGTATTTT CASRTSGANTDTQYF
. TRBJ2-3 TRBD1 TRBV5-1 TGCGCCAGCAGCTTGCCAGGGGGCCACGGGCCAGATACGCAGTATTTT CASSLPGGHGPDTQYF
. TRBJ2-5 . TRBV10-3 TGTGCCATCAGTGAGATATCTCAAGAGACCCAGTACTTC CAISEISQETQYF
once TRBJ2-7 . TRBV10-3 TGTGCCATCAGTGACCTAAACGAGCAGTACTTC CAISDLNEQYF